This TCR beta chain appears in the sequencing data of a study of cytomegalovirus exposure and HLA in healthy donors. CDR3 length: 15 amino acids. Germline lookup yields CDR1 MNHNS and CDR2 SASEGT. Trimming removed 6 bases from V and 2 bases from J; junction bases left unmatched: 9. A multiplex PCR was run with 60 Vbeta primers and 13 Jbeta primers. The protocol was immunoSEQ multiplex PCR, while the TCRdb copy is restricted to in-frame clones and leaves out a portion. Here the sample spans approximately 150,000 clones, roughly 80% being singletons. This clone came up a few times. The TCR sequence derives from a woman in her twenties or thirties in good health and CMV-seropositive. Sequencing used PBMCs. The genes are TRBV6-1 and TRBJ2-7; 8 bases are shared with TRBD1. CDR3 in amino acids: CASRADRVAPYEQYF. The CDR3 coding sequence is TGTGCCAGCAGGGCGGACAGGGTGGCTCCCTACGAGCAGTACTTC.